This TCR beta chain derives from a study of T cells in localized non-small cell lung cancer. The study's findings and limits: Sequencing involved a lone tumor region, leaving heterogeneity possible. Adjacent uninvolved lung had the highest clonality, suggesting focused antigen responses. The appearance of a median approximately 60 of the top 100 tumor clones was seen in adjacent lung.

Sequencing used immunoSEQ multiplex PCR; TCRdb keeps in-frame clones, though not all of them. The sample carries 35,000 to 40,000 clones, 85% to 95% recorded once. On this clone itself: Antigen specificity is unknown.

The CDR3 sequence is 15 residues long. With 0 bases removed from V and 5 bases from J, the gap between germline ends came to 13 bases. Germline CDR1 SEHNR, CDR2 FQNEAQ (reference sequence). The gene calls are TRBV7-9 and TRBJ1-1; D remains ambiguous. Sample: peripheral blood, taken before any cancer treatment. The sequence came from a female donor at least 60 years old with stage I lung adenocarcinoma. The CDR3 spells CASSLARLSRTEAFF. The DNA for the CDR3 is TGTGCCAGCAGCTTAGCCCGCCTTTCAAGGACTGAAGCTTTCTTT.